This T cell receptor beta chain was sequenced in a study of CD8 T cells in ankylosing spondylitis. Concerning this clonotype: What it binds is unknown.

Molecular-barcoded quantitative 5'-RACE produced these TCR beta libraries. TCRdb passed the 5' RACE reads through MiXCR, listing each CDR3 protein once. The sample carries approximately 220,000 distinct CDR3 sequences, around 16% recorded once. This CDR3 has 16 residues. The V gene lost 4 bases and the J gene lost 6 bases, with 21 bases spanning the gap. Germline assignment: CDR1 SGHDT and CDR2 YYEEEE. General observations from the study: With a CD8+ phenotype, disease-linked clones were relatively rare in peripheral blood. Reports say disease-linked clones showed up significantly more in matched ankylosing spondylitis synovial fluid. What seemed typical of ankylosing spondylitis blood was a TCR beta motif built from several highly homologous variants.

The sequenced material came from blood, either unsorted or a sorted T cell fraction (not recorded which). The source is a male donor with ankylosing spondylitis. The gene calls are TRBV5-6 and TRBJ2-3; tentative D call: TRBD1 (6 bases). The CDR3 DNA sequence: TGTGCCAGCAGCCCTGGTGACAGCGCAAGGGGGGATACGCAGTATTTT. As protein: CASSPGDSARGDTQYF.